The entry below gives a single T cell receptor beta chain sequence along with its context. The data were obtained in a study of cytomegalovirus exposure and HLA in healthy donors. This CDR3 has 14 amino acids. Germline-derived CDR1 and CDR2 are LNHDA and SQIVND (reference sequence). V gave up 5 bases and J gave up 2 bases, with 10 bases separating them. Assay used: immunoSEQ multiplex PCR; TCRdb lists only in-frame clones, some missing. The profile shows fewer than 120,000 clones, around nine tenths of them singletons. The clonotype originates from a woman between 25 and 40 years old in good health and CMV-seropositive. Sequenced: PBMCs. The V and J genes are TRBV19 and TRBJ1-5; D is unresolved. CDR3 sequence reads: CASSEGHGNQPQHF. CDR3 nucleotide sequence: TGTGCCAGTAGTGAGGGCCACGGCAATCAGCCCCAGCATTTT. The complete variable domain, with remaining parts taken from reference TRBV19 and TRBJ1-5, reads DGGITQSPKYLFRKEGQNVTLSCEQNLNHDAMYWYRQDPGQGLRLIYYSQIVNDFQKGDIAEGYSVSREKKESFPLTVTSAQKNPTAFYLCASSEGHGNQPQHFGDGTRLSIL.